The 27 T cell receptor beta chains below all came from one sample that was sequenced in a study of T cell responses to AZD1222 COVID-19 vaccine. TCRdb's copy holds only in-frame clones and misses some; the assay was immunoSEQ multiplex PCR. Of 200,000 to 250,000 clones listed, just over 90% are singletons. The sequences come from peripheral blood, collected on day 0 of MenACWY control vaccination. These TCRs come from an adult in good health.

In DNA form, the CDR3 reads TGTGCCAGCAGTCCATCGCTAGCAATCAACAATGAGCAGTTCTTC. Translating gives CASSPSLAINNEQFF. The chain is built from TRBV6-5 and TRBJ2-1, with D perhaps matching TRBD2 (5 bases). V lost 5 bases and J 5 bases, leaving 16 bases between the germline ends. This CDR3 has 15 residues. Per germline, CDR1 MNHEY and CDR2 SVGAGI.

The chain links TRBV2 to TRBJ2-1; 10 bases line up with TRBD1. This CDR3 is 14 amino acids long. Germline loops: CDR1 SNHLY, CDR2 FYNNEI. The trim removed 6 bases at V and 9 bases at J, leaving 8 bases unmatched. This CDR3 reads CASRAGTGVVEQFF. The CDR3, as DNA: TGTGCCAGCAGGGCCGGGACAGGGGTGGTTGAGCAGTTCTTC.

The CDR3 coding sequence is TGTGCCAGCAGCCCGGCACGGGGGGCTGGAGATACGCAGTATTTT. This codes for CASSPARGAGDTQYF. The chain joins TRBV7-9 to TRBJ2-3, with D possibly TRBD2 on 7 matching bases. V was trimmed by 5 bases and J by 5 bases, leaving 17 bases between them. Germline V CDR1 and CDR2: SEHNR, FQNEAQ (reference sequence). The CDR3 spans 15 residues.

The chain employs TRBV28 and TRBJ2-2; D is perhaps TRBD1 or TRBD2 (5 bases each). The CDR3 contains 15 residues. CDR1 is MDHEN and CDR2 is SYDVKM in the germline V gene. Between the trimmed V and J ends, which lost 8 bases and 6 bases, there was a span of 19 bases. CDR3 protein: CASQKPGTEAGELFF. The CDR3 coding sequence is TGTGCCAGCCAAAAACCCGGGACGGAGGCCGGGGAGCTGTTTTTT.

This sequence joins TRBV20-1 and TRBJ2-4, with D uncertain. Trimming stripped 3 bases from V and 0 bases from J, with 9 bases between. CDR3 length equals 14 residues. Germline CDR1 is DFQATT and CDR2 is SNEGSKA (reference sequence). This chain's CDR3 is CSASPILAKNIQYF. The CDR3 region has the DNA TGCAGTGCTAGTCCCATCCTAGCCAAAAACATTCAGTACTTC.

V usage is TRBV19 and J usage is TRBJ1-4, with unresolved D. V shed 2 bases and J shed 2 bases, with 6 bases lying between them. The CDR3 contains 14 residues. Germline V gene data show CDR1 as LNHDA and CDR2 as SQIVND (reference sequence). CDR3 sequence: CASSISKTNEKLFF. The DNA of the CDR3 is TGTGCCAGTAGTATAAGCAAGACTAATGAAAAACTGTTTTTT.

The CDR3 spells CAWSGQYTTEAFF. The CDR3 DNA reads TGTGCCTGGAGTGGGCAGTACACTACTGAAGCTTTCTTT. The J gene is TRBJ1-1, the V gene TRBV30; no definite D call. This CDR3 is 13 amino acids long. Germline V gives CDR1 GTSNPN, CDR2 SVGIG (reference sequence). V shed 1 base and J shed 5 bases, with 11 bases lying between them.

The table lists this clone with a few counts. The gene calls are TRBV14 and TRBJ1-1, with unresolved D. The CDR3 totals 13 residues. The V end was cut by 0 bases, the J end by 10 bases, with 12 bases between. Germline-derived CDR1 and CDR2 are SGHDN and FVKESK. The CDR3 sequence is CASSQDTPRGAFF. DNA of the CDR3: TGTGCCAGCAGCCAAGATACCCCGCGGGGAGCTTTCTTT.

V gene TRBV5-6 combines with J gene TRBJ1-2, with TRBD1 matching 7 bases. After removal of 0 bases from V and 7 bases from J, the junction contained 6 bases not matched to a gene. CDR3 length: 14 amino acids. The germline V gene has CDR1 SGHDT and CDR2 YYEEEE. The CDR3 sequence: CASSLGQGGAGYTF. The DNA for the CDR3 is TGTGCCAGCAGCTTGGGACAGGGCGGGGCTGGCTACACCTTC.

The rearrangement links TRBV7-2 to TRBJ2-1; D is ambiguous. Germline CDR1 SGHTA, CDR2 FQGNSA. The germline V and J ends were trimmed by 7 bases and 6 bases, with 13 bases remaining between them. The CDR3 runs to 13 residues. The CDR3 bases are TGTGCCAGCACTTCCTGGCGGATCAATGAGCAGTTCTTC. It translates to CASTSWRINEQFF.

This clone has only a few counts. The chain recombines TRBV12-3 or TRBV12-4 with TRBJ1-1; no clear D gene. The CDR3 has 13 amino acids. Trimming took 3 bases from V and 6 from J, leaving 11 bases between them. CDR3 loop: CASSLADYSEAFF. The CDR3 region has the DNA TGTGCCAGCAGTTTGGCAGACTATTCTGAAGCTTTCTTT.

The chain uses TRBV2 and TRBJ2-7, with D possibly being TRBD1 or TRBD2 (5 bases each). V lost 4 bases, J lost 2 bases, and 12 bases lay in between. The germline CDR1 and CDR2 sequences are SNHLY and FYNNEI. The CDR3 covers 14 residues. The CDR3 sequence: CASSGGTQTYEQYF. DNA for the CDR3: TGTGCCAGCAGTGGTGGGACGCAGACCTACGAGCAGTACTTC.

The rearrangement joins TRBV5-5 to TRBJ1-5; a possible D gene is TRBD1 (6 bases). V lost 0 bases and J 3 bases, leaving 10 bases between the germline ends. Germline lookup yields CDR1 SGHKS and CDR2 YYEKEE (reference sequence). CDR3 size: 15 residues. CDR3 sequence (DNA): TGTGCCAGCAGCTTGGACAGGGCATTCAATCAGCCCCAGCATTTT. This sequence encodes CASSLDRAFNQPQHF.

The CDR3 here is CSVASPGWANTEAFF. The CDR3 DNA reads as TGCAGCGTCGCCTCCCCGGGTTGGGCGAACACTGAAGCTTTCTTT. The V and J genes are TRBV29-1 and TRBJ1-1; D is unresolved. CDR3 length equals 15 residues. Per germline, CDR1 SQVTM and CDR2 ANQGSEA. The V end lost 6 bases, the J end lost 1 base, and 18 bases lay between the germline ends.

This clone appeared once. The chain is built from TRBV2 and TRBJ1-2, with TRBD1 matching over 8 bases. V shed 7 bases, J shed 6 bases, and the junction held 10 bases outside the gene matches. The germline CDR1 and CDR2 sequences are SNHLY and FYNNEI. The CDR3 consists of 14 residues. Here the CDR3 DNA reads TGTGCCAGCAACGTCGACAGGGGAGGGAATGGCTACACCTTC. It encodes CASNVDRGGNGYTF. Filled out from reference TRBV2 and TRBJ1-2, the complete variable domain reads EPEVTQTPSHQVTQMGQEVILRCVPISNHLYFYWYRQILGQKVEFLVSFYNNEISEKSEIFDDQFSVERPDGSNFTLKIRSTKLEDSAMYFCASNVDRGGNGYTFGSGTRLTVV.

The CDR3 DNA reads as TGTGCCAGCGGGAACATTGGCTCCTACAATGAGCAGTTCTTC. Its translation: CASGNIGSYNEQFF. The V call is TRBV27, the J call TRBJ2-1, with D hard to call. Trimming shortened V by 8 bases and J by 0 bases, and 11 bases separated the two germline ends. Germline V gene sequence: CDR1 MNHEY, CDR2 SMNVEV (reference sequence). CDR3 length equals 14 residues.

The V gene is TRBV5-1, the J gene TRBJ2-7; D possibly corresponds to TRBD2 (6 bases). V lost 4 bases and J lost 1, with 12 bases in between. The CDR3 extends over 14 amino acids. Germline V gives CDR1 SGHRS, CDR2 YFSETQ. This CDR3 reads CASSPTGVSYEQYF. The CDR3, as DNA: TGCGCCAGCAGCCCTACGGGAGTTTCCTACGAGCAGTACTTC.

In DNA, the CDR3 is TGTGCCAGCAGTTTGCGGACAGGGGCTGAAGCTTTCTTT. It translates to CASSLRTGAEAFF. The V gene is TRBV27, the J gene TRBJ1-1, with 9 bases that match TRBD1. Per germline, CDR1 MNHEY and CDR2 SMNVEV (reference sequence). Losses at the gene ends were 3 bases for V and 6 bases for J; bases not matched to a gene: 2. The CDR3 covers 13 residues.

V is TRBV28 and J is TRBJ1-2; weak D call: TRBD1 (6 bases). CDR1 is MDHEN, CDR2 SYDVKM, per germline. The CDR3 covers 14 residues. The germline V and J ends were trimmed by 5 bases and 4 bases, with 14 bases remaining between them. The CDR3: CASSTNPGVYGYTF. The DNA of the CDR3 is TGTGCCAGCAGTACTAATCCAGGGGTCTATGGCTACACCTTC.

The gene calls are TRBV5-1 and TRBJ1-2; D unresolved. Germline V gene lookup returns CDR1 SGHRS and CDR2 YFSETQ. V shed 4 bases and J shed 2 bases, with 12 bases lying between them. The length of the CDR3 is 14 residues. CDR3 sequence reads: CASSQITPNYGYTF. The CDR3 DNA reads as TGCGCCAGCAGCCAAATTACACCGAACTATGGCTACACCTTC.

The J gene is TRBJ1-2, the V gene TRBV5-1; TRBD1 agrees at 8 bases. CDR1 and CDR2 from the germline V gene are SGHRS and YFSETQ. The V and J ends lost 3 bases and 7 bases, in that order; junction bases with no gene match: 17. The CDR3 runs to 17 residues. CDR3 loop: CASSSARAGQGGSGYTF. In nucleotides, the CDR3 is TGCGCCAGCAGCTCGGCCAGGGCTGGACAGGGTGGTAGTGGCTACACCTTC. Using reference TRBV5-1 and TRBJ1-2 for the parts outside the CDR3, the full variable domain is KAGVTQTPRYLIKTRGQQVTLSCSPISGHRSVSWYQQTPGQGLQFLFEYFSETQRNKGNFPGRFSGRQFSNSRSEMNVSTLELGDSALYLCASSSARAGQGGSGYTFGSGTRLTVV.

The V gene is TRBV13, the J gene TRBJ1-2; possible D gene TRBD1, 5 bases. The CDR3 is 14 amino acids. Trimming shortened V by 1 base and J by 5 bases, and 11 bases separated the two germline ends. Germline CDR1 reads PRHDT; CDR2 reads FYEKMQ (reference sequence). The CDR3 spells CASSLDRRGYGYTF. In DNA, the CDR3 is TGTGCCAGCAGCTTAGACAGGCGAGGGTATGGCTACACCTTC.

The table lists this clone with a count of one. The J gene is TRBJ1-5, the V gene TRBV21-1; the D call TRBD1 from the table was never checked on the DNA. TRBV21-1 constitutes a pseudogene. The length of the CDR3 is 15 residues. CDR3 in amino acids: CASSKGQVSNQPQHF. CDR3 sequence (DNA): TGTGCCAGCAGCAAGGGACAGGTTAGCAATCAGCCCCAGCATTTT.

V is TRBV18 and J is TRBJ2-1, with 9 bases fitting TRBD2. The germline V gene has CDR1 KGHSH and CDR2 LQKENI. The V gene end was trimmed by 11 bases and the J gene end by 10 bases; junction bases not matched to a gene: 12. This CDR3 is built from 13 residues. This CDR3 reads CAGQAGGTREQFF. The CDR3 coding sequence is TGTGCCGGGCAGGCGGGGGGGACCCGAGAGCAGTTCTTC.

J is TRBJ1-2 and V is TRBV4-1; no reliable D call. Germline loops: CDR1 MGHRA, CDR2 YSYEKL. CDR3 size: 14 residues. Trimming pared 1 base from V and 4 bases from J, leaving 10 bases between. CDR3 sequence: CASSQVIGFYGYTF. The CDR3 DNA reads TGCGCCAGCAGCCAAGTGATCGGATTCTATGGCTACACCTTC.

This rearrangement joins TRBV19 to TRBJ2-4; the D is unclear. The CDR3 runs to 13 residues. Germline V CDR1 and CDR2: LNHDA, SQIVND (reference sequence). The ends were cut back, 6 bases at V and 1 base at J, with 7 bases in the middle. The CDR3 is CASSGRAKNIQYF. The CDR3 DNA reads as TGTGCCAGTAGCGGTAGGGCCAAAAACATTCAGTACTTC.

CDR3 DNA sequence: TGTGCCAGCAGCTCCTCTAACATGCCGCAAGAGACCCAGTACTTC. It yields the protein CASSSSNMPQETQYF. This sequence joins TRBV7-2 and TRBJ2-5; D gene uncertain. The V gene lost 4 bases and the J gene lost 2 bases, with 14 bases spanning the gap. Looked up from germline, CDR1 is SGHTA and CDR2 is FQGNSA. There are 15 residues in the CDR3.